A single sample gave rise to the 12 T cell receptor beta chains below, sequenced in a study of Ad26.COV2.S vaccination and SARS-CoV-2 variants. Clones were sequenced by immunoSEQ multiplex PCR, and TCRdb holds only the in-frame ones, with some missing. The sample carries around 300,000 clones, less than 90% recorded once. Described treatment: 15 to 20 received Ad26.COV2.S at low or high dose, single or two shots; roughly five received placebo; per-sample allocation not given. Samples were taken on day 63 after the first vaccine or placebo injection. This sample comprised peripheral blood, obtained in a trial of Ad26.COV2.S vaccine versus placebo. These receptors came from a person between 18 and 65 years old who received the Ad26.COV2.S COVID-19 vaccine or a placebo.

CDR3 region: CASGSLASGGGGTDTQYF. CDR3 nucleotides: TGTGCCAGCGGGAGTCTAGCTAGCGGGGGGGGAGGCACAGATACGCAGTATTTT. The chain joins TRBV9 to TRBJ2-3, with TRBD2 identical over 12 bases. With 7 bases clipped from V and 1 base from J, the junction kept 13 bases outside the gene matches. This CDR3 contains 18 residues. Germline CDR1 is SGDLS and CDR2 is YYNGEE.

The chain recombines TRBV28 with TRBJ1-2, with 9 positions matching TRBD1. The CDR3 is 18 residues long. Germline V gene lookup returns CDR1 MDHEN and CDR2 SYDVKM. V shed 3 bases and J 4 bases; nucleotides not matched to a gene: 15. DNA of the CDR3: TGTGCCAGCAGTTTCCTAAACACCGGGACAGGGACGCCCTATGGCTACACCTTC. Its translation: CASSFLNTGTGTPYGYTF.

This CDR3 reads CASSQLNYGYGYTF. CDR3 coding DNA: TGCGCCAGCAGCCAACTCAATTACGGCTATGGCTACACCTTC. The rearrangement links TRBV4-1 to TRBJ1-2; no reliable D call. The CDR3 spans 14 residues. Germline CDR1 MGHRA, CDR2 YSYEKL. V lost 2 bases and J lost 4, with 11 bases in between.

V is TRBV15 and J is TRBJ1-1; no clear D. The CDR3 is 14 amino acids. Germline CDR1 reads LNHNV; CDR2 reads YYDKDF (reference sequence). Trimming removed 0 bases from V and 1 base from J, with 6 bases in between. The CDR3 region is CATSRDRANTEAFF. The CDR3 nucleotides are TGTGCCACCAGCAGAGATAGGGCGAACACTGAAGCTTTCTTT.

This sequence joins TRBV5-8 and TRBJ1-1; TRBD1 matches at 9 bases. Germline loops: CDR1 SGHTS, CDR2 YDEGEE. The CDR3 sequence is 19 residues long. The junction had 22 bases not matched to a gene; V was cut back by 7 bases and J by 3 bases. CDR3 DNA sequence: TGTGCCAGCCCTTGGGACTACCTCACAGGGGGCAATAGGTACACTGAAGCTTTCTTT. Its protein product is CASPWDYLTGGNRYTEAFF.

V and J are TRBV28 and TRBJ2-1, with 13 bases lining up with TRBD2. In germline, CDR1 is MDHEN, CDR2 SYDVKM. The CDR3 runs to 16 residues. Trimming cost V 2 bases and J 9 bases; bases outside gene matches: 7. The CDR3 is CASSLTSGRAYPEQFF. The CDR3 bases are TGTGCCAGCAGTTTAACTAGCGGGAGGGCCTACCCTGAGCAGTTCTTC.

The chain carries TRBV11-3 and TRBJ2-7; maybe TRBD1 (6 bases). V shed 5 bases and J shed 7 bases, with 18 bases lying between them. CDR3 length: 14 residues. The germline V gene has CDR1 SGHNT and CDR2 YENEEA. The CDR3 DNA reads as TGTGCCAGCAGCCAAGGGGACACCCTCGGGGAGCAGTACTTC. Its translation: CASSQGDTLGEQYF.

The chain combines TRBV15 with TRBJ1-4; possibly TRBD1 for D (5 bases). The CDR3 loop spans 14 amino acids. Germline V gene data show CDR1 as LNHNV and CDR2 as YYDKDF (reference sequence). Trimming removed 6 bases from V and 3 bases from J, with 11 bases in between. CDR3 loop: CATRNRGANEKLFF. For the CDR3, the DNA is TGTGCCACCAGGAATCGGGGGGCTAATGAAAAACTGTTTTTT.

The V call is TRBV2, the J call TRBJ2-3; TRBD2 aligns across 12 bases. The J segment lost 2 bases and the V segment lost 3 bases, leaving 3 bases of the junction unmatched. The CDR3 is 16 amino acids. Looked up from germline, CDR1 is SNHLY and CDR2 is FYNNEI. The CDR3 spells CASSDGLAGYTDTQYF. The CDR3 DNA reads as TGTGCCAGCAGTGACGGACTAGCGGGATACACAGATACGCAGTATTTT.

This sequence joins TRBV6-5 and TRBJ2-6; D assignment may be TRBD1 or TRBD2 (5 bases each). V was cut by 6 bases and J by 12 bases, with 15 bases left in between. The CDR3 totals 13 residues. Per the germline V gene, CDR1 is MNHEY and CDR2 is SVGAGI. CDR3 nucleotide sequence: TGTGCCAGCAGCCCCGACGGGGCGATCGTCCTGACTTTC. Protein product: CASSPDGAIVLTF.

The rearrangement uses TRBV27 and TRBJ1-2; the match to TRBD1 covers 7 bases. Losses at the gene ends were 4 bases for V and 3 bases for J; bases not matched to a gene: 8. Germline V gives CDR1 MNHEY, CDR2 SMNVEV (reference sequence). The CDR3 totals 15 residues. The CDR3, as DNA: TGTGCCAGCAGTTCCCCGGGGCAGGGGGACTATGGCTACACCTTC. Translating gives CASSSPGQGDYGYTF.

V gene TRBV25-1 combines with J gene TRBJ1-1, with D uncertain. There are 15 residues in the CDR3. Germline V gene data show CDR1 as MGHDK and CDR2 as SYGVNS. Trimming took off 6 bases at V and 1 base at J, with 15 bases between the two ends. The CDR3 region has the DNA TGTGCCAGCAGCCTCGCCGGACGCTCGAACACTGAAGCTTTCTTT. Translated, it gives CASSLAGRSNTEAFF.